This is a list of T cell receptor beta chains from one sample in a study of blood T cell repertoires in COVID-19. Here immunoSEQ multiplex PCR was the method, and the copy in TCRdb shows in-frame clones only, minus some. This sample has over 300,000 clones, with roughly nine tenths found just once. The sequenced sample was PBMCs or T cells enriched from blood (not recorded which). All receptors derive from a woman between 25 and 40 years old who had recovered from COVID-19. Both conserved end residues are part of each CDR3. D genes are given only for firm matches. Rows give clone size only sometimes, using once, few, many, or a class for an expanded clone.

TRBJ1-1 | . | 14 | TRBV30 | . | CAWRGAGMNTEAFF | TGTGCCTGGAGGGGAGCAGGAATGAACACTGAAGCTTTCTTT
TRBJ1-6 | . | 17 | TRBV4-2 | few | CASSPSGGDSYNSPLHF | TGTGCCAGCAGCCCGAGCGGCGGGGACTCCTATAATTCACCCCTCCACTTT
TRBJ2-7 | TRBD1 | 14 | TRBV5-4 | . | CASSFGTGSYEQYF | TGTGCCAGCAGCTTCGGGACAGGGTCCTACGAGCAGTACTTC
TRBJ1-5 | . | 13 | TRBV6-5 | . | CASSPPYNQPQHF | TGTGCCAGCAGTCCTCCCTACAATCAGCCCCAGCATTTT
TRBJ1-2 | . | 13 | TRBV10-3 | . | CATRYEGGPGYTF | TGTGCCACCCGATATGAAGGGGGTCCTGGCTACACCTTC
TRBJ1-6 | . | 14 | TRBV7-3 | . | CASSLGEYNSPLHF | TGTGCCAGCAGCTTAGGGGAGTATAATTCACCCCTCCACTTT
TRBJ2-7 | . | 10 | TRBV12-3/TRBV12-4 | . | CASAAYEQYF | TGTGCCAGCGCGGCCTACGAGCAGTACTTC
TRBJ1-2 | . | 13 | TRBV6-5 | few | CASSRDTARGYTF | TGTGCCAGCAGTAGGGACACGGCAAGGGGCTACACCTTC
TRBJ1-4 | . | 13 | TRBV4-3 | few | CASSQDPGVKLFF | TGCGCCAGCAGCCAAGATCCGGGAGTAAAACTGTTTTTT
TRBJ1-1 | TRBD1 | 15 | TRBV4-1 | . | CASSQGDRANTEAFF | TGCGCCAGCAGCCAGGGGGACAGGGCGAACACTGAAGCTTTCTTT
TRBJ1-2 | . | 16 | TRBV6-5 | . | CASSYSRVPANYGYTF | TGTGCCAGCAGTTACTCCCGGGTCCCTGCGAACTATGGCTACACCTTC
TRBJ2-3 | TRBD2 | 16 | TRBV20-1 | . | CSASMLAGGLSDTQYF | TGCAGTGCTAGTATGCTAGCGGGGGGTCTGTCAGATACGCAGTATTTT
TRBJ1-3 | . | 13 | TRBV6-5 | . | CASSRDIGNTIYF | TGTGCCAGCAGTCGGGACATTGGAAACACCATATATTTT
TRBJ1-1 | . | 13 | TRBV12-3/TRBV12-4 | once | CASSSQGGTEAFF | TGTGCCAGCAGTAGTCAGGGAGGCACTGAAGCTTTCTTT
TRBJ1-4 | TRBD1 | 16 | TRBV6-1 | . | CASSEVRQGGREKLFF | TGTGCCAGCAGTGAAGTGAGGCAGGGGGGCCGTGAAAAACTGTTTTTT
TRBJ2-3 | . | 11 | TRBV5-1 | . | CASSFADTQYF | TGCGCCAGCAGCTTCGCAGATACGCAGTATTTT
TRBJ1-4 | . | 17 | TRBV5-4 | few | CASSNPEQGATNEKLFF | TGTGCCAGCAGCAACCCGGAACAGGGAGCAACTAATGAAAAACTGTTTTTT
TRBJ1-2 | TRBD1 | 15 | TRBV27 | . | CASSLRQGPGYGYTF | TGTGCCAGCAGTCTACGACAGGGGCCGGGCTATGGCTACACCTTC
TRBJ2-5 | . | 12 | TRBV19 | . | CASGLTKETQYF | TGTGCCAGTGGACTTACCAAAGAGACCCAGTACTTC
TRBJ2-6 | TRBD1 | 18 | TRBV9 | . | CASSPWTGSLAGANVLTF | TGTGCCAGCAGCCCATGGACAGGGAGCTTGGCTGGGGCCAACGTCCTGACTTTC
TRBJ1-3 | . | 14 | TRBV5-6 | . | CASSSYSSGNTIYF | TGTGCCAGCAGCTCCTATAGCTCTGGAAACACCATATATTTT
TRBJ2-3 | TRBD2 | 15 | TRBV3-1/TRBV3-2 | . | CASSPLAGATDTQYF | TGTGCCAGCAGCCCATTAGCGGGGGCCACAGATACGCAGTATTTT
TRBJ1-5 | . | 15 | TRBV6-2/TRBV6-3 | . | CASSYFAGSNQPQHF | TGTGCCAGCAGTTACTTCGCGGGGAGCAATCAGCCCCAGCATTTT
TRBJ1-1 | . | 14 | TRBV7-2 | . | CASSVDSRNTEAFF | TGTGCCAGCAGCGTCGACAGTAGGAACACTGAAGCTTTCTTT
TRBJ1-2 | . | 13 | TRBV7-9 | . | CASSLDGSYGYTF | TGTGCCAGCAGCCTGGACGGGAGCTATGGCTACACCTTC
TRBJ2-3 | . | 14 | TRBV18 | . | CASSPQGLGDTQYF | TGTGCCAGCTCACCCCAGGGGTTGGGGGATACGCAGTATTTT
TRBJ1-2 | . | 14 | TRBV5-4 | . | CASSLDREVYGYTF | TGTGCCAGCAGCTTGGACAGGGAAGTGTATGGCTACACCTTC
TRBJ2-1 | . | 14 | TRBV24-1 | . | CATSDQGPPGEQFF | TGTGCCACCAGTGATCAAGGTCCCCCGGGTGAGCAGTTCTTC
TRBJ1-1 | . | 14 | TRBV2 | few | CASRETGGNTEAFF | TGTGCCAGCAGAGAGACAGGAGGGAACACTGAAGCTTTCTTT
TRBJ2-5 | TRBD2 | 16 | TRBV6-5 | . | CASSYESSGAHGTQYF | TGTGCCAGCAGTTATGAATCTAGCGGGGCCCATGGGACCCAGTACTTC
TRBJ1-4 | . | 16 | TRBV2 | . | CASTLRSLTTNEKLFF | TGTGCCAGCACGTTACGGAGTTTAACAACTAATGAAAAACTGTTTTTT
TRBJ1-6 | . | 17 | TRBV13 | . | CASSPPGQAQLNSPLHF | TGTGCCAGCAGCCCCCCCGGCCAGGCTCAATTAAATTCACCCCTCCACTTT
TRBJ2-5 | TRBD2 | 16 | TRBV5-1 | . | CASSPRTSGTKETQYF | TGCGCCAGCAGCCCAAGGACTAGCGGTACTAAAGAGACCCAGTACTTC
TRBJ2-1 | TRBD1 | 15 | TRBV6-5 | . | CASSHSGTGYNEQFF | TGTGCCAGCAGTCACTCCGGGACAGGGTACAATGAGCAGTTCTTC
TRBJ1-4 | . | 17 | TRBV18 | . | CASSPPGGKGTNEKLFF | TGTGCCAGCTCACCACCGGGAGGGAAGGGGACTAATGAAAAACTGTTTTTT
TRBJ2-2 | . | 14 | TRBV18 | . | CASSPAHNTGELFF | TGTGCCAGCTCACCTGCGCATAACACCGGGGAGCTGTTTTTT
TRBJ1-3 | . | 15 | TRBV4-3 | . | CASSGEGTKGNTIYF | TGCGCCAGCAGCGGGGAGGGGACCAAGGGAAACACCATATATTTT
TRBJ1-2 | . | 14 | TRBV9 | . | CASSPPGVSYGYTF | TGTGCCAGCAGCCCCCCAGGGGTTTCTTATGGCTACACCTTC
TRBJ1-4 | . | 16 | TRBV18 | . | CASSPTSKATNEKLFF | TGTGCCAGCTCACCAACTAGCAAGGCAACTAATGAAAAACTGTTTTTT
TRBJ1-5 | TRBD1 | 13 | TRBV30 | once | CALRDSSNQPQHF | TGTGCCTTGAGGGACAGTAGCAATCAGCCCCAGCATTTT
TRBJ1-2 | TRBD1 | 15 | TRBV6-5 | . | CASSLTGTGHYGYTF | TGTGCCAGCAGTCTAACCGGGACAGGACACTATGGCTACACCTTC
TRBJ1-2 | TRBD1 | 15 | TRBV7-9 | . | CASSFGTGGNYGYTF | TGTGCCAGCAGCTTTGGGACAGGGGGCAACTATGGCTACACCTTC
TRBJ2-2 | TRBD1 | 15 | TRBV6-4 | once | CASSDFGTGSGELFF | TGTGCCAGCAGTGACTTCGGGACAGGGTCCGGGGAGCTGTTTTTT
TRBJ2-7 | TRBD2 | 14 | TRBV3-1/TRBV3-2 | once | CASSQRGASYEQYF | TGTGCCAGCAGTCAGCGGGGGGCCTCCTACGAGCAGTACTTC
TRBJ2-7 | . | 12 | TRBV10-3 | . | CAASRGAYEQYF | TGTGCCGCCTCCAGGGGGGCCTACGAGCAGTACTTC
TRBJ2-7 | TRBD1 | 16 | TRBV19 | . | CASSMGTGGASYEQYF | TGTGCCAGTAGTATGGGGACAGGGGGCGCCTCCTACGAGCAGTACTTC
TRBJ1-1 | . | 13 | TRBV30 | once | CAWSLGGETEAFF | TGTGCCTGGAGTTTAGGAGGGGAAACTGAAGCTTTCTTT
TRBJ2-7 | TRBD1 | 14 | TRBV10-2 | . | CASSELQGASEQYF | TGCGCCAGCAGTGAGTTACAGGGGGCAAGCGAGCAGTACTTC